Presented here are 30 T cell receptor beta chains from one specimen sequenced in a study of PD-1 blockade in classical Hodgkin lymphoma. TCRdb keeps only in-frame clones here, not all; method: immunoSEQ multiplex PCR. The sample consists of around 90,000 clones, approximately 78% of them appearing once. As to time point: cycle 4 day 1 (C4D1), after less than 7 weeks of nivolumab. All patients experienced relapse after autologous stem cell transplantation, and brentuximab vedotin exposure was variable. The sample was peripheral blood mononuclear cells (PBMCs), taken before the fourth cycle of nivolumab. The receptors shown here come from a human donor with classical Hodgkin lymphoma.

The chain recombines TRBV18 with TRBJ2-5, with unresolved D. CDR1 is KGHSH, CDR2 LQKENI, per germline. Trimming shortened V by 6 bases and J by 5 bases, and 13 bases separated the two germline ends. This CDR3 is built from 13 residues. CDR3 bases: TGTGCCAGCTCCAGGCAAAGTACGGAGACCCAGTACTTC. It yields the protein CASSRQSTETQYF.

The genes are TRBV7-6 and TRBJ2-3; 7 positions agree with TRBD2. In germline, CDR1 is SGHVS, CDR2 FNYEAQ. Trimming removed 3 bases from V and 1 base from J; junction bases left unmatched: 1. This CDR3 region has 14 residues. The CDR3 loop is CASSFRGGTDTQYF. The CDR3 DNA reads as TGTGCCAGCAGCTTTCGGGGGGGCACAGATACGCAGTATTTT.

The J gene is TRBJ2-3, the V gene TRBV11-3; D not resolved. Germline values: CDR1 SGHNT, CDR2 YENEEA. This CDR3 is 14 amino acids long. Trimming removed 5 bases at V and 0 bases at J, with 9 bases between. The CDR3 nucleotides read TGTGCCAGCAGCCCTTCAATTAGCACAGATACGCAGTATTTT. This translates into CASSPSISTDTQYF. Supplemented by reference TRBV11-3 and TRBJ2-3, the full variable domain reads EAGVVQSPRYKIIEKKQPVAFWCNPISGHNTLYWYLQNLGQGPELLIRYENEEAVDDSQLPKDRFSAERLKGVDSTLKIQPAELGDSAVYLCASSPSISTDTQYFGPGTRLTVL.

The chain links TRBV19 to TRBJ2-3; perhaps TRBD1 as D (7 bases). The ends were cut back, 7 bases at V and 4 bases at J, with 12 bases in the middle. Per germline, CDR1 LNHDA and CDR2 SQIVND (reference sequence). The CDR3 contains 13 residues. CDR3 bases: TGTGCCAGTACCAGGGGGGTGGCAGATACGCAGTATTTT. It translates to CASTRGVADTQYF.

The chain has TRBV7-9 and TRBJ2-1; 13 bases agree with TRBD2. The ends lost 6 bases at V and 2 bases at J; junction bases unmatched: 7. Germline CDR1 SEHNR, CDR2 FQNEAQ (reference sequence). The CDR3 contains 17 residues. CDR3 loop: CASREGTSGMTYNEQFF. The DNA for the CDR3 is TGTGCCAGCAGAGAAGGGACTAGCGGGATGACCTACAATGAGCAGTTCTTC.

The chain links TRBV20-1 to TRBJ2-1; 12 nucleotides align to TRBD2. Germline V CDR1 and CDR2: DFQATT, SNEGSKA (reference sequence). Unmatched junction bases numbered 5, after V lost 7 bases and J lost 16 bases. The CDR3 covers 10 residues. In nucleotides, the CDR3 is TGCAGTGGGTGGACTAGCGGGAATTTCTTC. It codes for CSGWTSGNFF.

V and J are TRBV6-6 and TRBJ1-6, with TRBD1 identical over 7 bases. Germline V gene data show CDR1 as MNHNY and CDR2 as SVGAGI (reference sequence). Trimming at V came to 5 bases and at J to 1 base, leaving 5 bases not matched to a gene. CDR3 length equals 16 residues. In nucleotides, the CDR3 is TGTGCCAGCAGTCAACGACAGGGATCCTATAATTCACCCCTCCACTTT. Its translation: CASSQRQGSYNSPLHF.

The chain has TRBV2 and TRBJ2-3; 8 bases align to TRBD1. The germline CDR1 and CDR2 sequences are SNHLY and FYNNEI. The CDR3 is 15 residues long. Trimming at V came to 6 bases and at J to 4 bases, leaving 9 bases not matched to a gene. DNA of the CDR3: TGTGCCAGCAGGGAACCGGGACAGGTGTCAGATACGCAGTATTTT. Translating it yields CASREPGQVSDTQYF.

The V call is TRBV5-1, the J call TRBJ1-2; D perhaps matches TRBD1 (5 bases). The length of the CDR3 is 13 residues. V was cut by 5 bases and J by 2 bases, with 10 bases left in between. Germline values: CDR1 SGHRS, CDR2 YFSETQ. The CDR3 sequence is CASSQGGNYGYTF. CDR3 nucleotide sequence: TGCGCCAGCAGTCAGGGAGGGAACTATGGCTACACCTTC.

By sample share, this clone is medium-sized. V and J are TRBV9 and TRBJ2-2, with 9 bases aligning to TRBD1. Germline V gene data show CDR1 as SGDLS and CDR2 as YYNGEE. CDR3 length equals 16 residues. J lost 5 bases, V lost 2 bases, and 7 bases had no gene match. This CDR3 is CASSVFSGQGTGELFF. The CDR3 bases are TGTGCCAGCAGCGTCTTTTCGGGACAGGGTACCGGGGAGCTGTTTTTT.

V gene TRBV6-4 combines with J gene TRBJ2-2, with D unclear. The CDR3 is 15 amino acids. The germline V and J ends were trimmed by 5 bases and 4 bases, with 14 bases remaining between them. Germline CDR1 is MRHNA and CDR2 is SNTAGT. In DNA, the CDR3 is TGTGCCAGCAGTCCCCGAGTGGCGCGCACCGGGGAGCTGTTTTTT. Translation: CASSPRVARTGELFF.

This chain connects TRBV5-4 to TRBJ2-7, with 9 bases identical to TRBD1. This CDR3 has 15 amino acids. V was clipped by 4 bases and J by 3 bases; unmatched bases: 8. Looked up from germline, CDR1 is SGHNT and CDR2 is YYREEE (reference sequence). CDR3 loop: CASSDGTGIFYEQYF. In DNA, the CDR3 is TGTGCCAGCAGCGACGGGACAGGGATTTTCTACGAGCAGTACTTC.

The chain has TRBV6-6 and TRBJ2-2; perhaps TRBD1 as D (5 bases). Germline CDR1 and CDR2: MNHNY and SVGAGI (reference sequence). The V end lost 5 bases, the J end lost 8 bases, and 9 bases lay between the germline ends. The CDR3 sequence is 12 residues long. The CDR3 loop reads CASSRPGGELFF. The DNA of the CDR3 is TGTGCCAGCAGTCGTCCAGGGGGGGAGCTGTTTTTT.

A word on this clone: One end of the junction fails to match germline, which may point to a read error. The chain uses TRBV15 and TRBJ1-4; the D is unclear. There are 13 residues in the CDR3. The V gene's germline CDR1 is LNHNV and CDR2 YYDKDF (reference sequence). CDR3 nucleotides: TGTGCCACCAGTAGAGGAACTAATGAAAAACTGTTTTTT. As protein: CATSRGTNEKLFF.

A note on this clone: In the same sample, other DNA sequences code for this CDR3. The chain joins TRBV19 to TRBJ2-5; D may be TRBD1 or TRBD2 (5 bases each). The ends were cut back, 1 base at V and 5 bases at J, with 5 bases in the middle. From germline, CDR1 is LNHDA and CDR2 SQIVND (reference sequence). The CDR3 is 12 residues long. CDR3 region: CASSIGGETQYF. The CDR3, as DNA: TGTGCCAGTAGTATAGGGGGGGAGACCCAGTACTTC.

J is TRBJ2-7 and V is TRBV6-5; no definite D call. Germline CDR1 reads MNHEY; CDR2 reads SVGAGI. V was pared by 6 bases and J by 0 bases, with 9 bases between. This CDR3 spans 13 amino acids. The CDR3 nucleotides are TGTGCCAGCAGCCCGGATTACTCCTACGAGCAGTACTTC. Translated: CASSPDYSYEQYF.

The chain is built from TRBV5-4 and TRBJ2-1; 16 bases match TRBD2. Germline loops: CDR1 SGHNT, CDR2 YYREEE (reference sequence). V was clipped by 6 bases and J by 7 bases; unmatched bases: 10. This CDR3 region has 17 residues. In DNA form, the CDR3 reads TGTGCCAGCAACCAGGGACTAGCGGGAGGGCCAATAAATGAGCAGTTCTTC. It yields the protein CASNQGLAGGPINEQFF.

The J gene is TRBJ1-1, the V gene TRBV2; D is unresolved. Looked up from germline, CDR1 is SNHLY and CDR2 is FYNNEI. Trimming pared 6 bases from V and 1 base from J, leaving 12 bases between. The CDR3 covers 14 residues. The CDR3 DNA is TGTGCCAGCAGGGCCGGGGAGAGGAACACTGAAGCTTTCTTT. It specifies CASRAGERNTEAFF.

Only a few counts were recorded for this clone. The chain recombines TRBV2 with TRBJ1-2, with 8 bases matching TRBD1. Germline values: CDR1 SNHLY, CDR2 FYNNEI. This CDR3 comprises 14 residues. Trimming cost V 5 bases and J 1 base; bases outside gene matches: 3. The CDR3: CASSRQGSNYGYTF. Written as DNA, the CDR3 is TGTGCCAGCAGTAGACAGGGGAGTAACTATGGCTACACCTTC.

This clone was counted a few times. The V call is TRBV7-9, the J call TRBJ2-7, with 10 bases fitting TRBD1. V gave up 4 bases and J gave up 2 bases; unmatched junction bases: 5. The CDR3 runs to 15 residues. The germline V gene encodes CDR1 SEHNR and CDR2 FQNEAQ (reference sequence). The DNA for the CDR3 is TGTGCCAGCAGCTCGACCGGGACAGGGGCCTACGAGCAGTACTTC. Translating gives CASSSTGTGAYEQYF. Full variable domain (missing parts from reference TRBV7-9 and TRBJ2-7): DTGVSQNPRHKITKRGQNVTFRCDPISEHNRLYWYRQTLGQGPEFLTYFQNEAQLEKSRLLSDRFSAERPKGSFSTLEIQRTEQGDSAMYLCASSSTGTGAYEQYFGPGTRLTVT.

The V and J genes are TRBV7-2 and TRBJ1-2; 10 bases are a match to TRBD1. The trim removed 5 bases at V and 8 bases at J, leaving 8 bases unmatched. CDR1 and CDR2 from the germline V gene are SGHTA and FQGNSA. The CDR3 loop spans 14 amino acids. The CDR3 nucleotides read TGTGCCAGCAGCCTAAGCAGGGGACAGGGGGGCTACACCTTC. Protein sequence: CASSLSRGQGGYTF. Full variable domain (outside the CDR3, taken from reference TRBV7-2 and TRBJ1-2): GAGVSQSPSNKVTEKGKDVELRCDPISGHTALYWYRQSLGQGLEFLIYFQGNSAPDKSGLPSDRFSAERTGGSVSTLTIQRTQQEDSAVYLCASSLSRGQGGYTFGSGTRLTVV.

This clone was detected a few times. The rearrangement links TRBV19 to TRBJ1-5; maybe TRBD1 (6 bases). CDR1 and CDR2 (germline): LNHDA, SQIVND (reference sequence). V lost 3 bases and J 4 bases, leaving 16 bases between the germline ends. The CDR3 has 16 amino acids. The CDR3 reads CASSMYTGRRNQPQHF. CDR3 sequence (DNA): TGTGCCAGTAGTATGTATACAGGGCGAAGGAATCAGCCCCAGCATTTT.

The chain carries TRBV19 and TRBJ2-7; possibly TRBD1 for D (6 bases). Trimming shortened V by 2 bases and J by 9 bases, and 20 bases separated the two germline ends. Germline V lookup: CDR1 LNHDA, CDR2 SQIVND (reference sequence). This CDR3 has 15 amino acids. CDR3 nucleotide sequence: TGTGCCAGTAGTATAAGCGCCGGGACAACCCTCGTGCAGTACTTC. Translated, it gives CASSISAGTTLVQYF.

With regard to this clone: Other DNA variants within this sample encode the same CDR3. V gene TRBV19 combines with J gene TRBJ2-7, with 9 bases aligning to TRBD1. The junction had 7 bases not matched to a gene; V was cut back by 4 bases and J by 3 bases. The CDR3 totals 15 residues. The germline CDR1 and CDR2 sequences are LNHDA and SQIVND (reference sequence). CDR3 in amino acids: CASSRSGQGVYEQYF. CDR3 coding DNA: TGTGCCAGTAGTAGATCGGGACAGGGCGTCTACGAGCAGTACTTC.

The chain's CDR3 is CASSLSAGIEQYF. The CDR3 DNA sequence: TGTGCCAGCAGTTTATCGGCGGGGATCGAGCAGTACTTC. This chain joins TRBV27 and TRBJ2-7, with D maybe TRBD2 (6 bases). The germline V gene has CDR1 MNHEY and CDR2 SMNVEV (reference sequence). CDR3 length: 13 residues. Trimming stripped 0 bases from V and 6 bases from J, with 9 bases between.

V usage is TRBV7-9 and J usage is TRBJ2-1; D not certain. There are 12 residues in the CDR3. The germline gives CDR1 SEHNR, CDR2 FQNEAQ (reference sequence). V lost 1 base, J lost 6 bases, and 4 bases lay in between. Written as DNA, the CDR3 is TGTGCCAGCAGCTTAGATGTCAATGAGCAGTTCTTC. It yields the protein CASSLDVNEQFF.

This chain connects TRBV7-9 to TRBJ2-5; no clear D gene. The CDR3 runs to 14 residues. The germline V gene encodes CDR1 SEHNR and CDR2 FQNEAQ (reference sequence). The V gene lost 5 bases and the J gene lost 5 bases, with 15 bases spanning the gap. CDR3 sequence: CASSPSGGYETQYF. CDR3 sequence (DNA): TGTGCCAGCAGCCCTAGTGGCGGTTATGAGACCCAGTACTTC.

V is TRBV4-2 and J is TRBJ1-2, with D possibly being TRBD1 (5 bases). This CDR3 region has 15 residues. Trimming cost V 2 bases and J 6 bases, with 16 bases left between them. The V gene's germline CDR1 is LGHNA and CDR2 YNFKEQ. DNA of the CDR3: TGTGCCAGCAGCCAACTTAGTGGGGGTCTGGATGGCTACACCTTC. Protein: CASSQLSGGLDGYTF.

This chain joins TRBV7-2 and TRBJ2-6; the D is unclear. V was cut by 5 bases and J by 0 bases, with 11 bases left in between. The CDR3 has 16 amino acids. CDR1 and CDR2 (germline): SGHTA, FQGNSA. CDR3 DNA: TGTGCCAGCAGCCCAGGTTGGAGCTCTGGGGCCAACGTCCTGACTTTC. Translating gives CASSPGWSSGANVLTF. Supplemented by reference TRBV7-2 and TRBJ2-6, the full variable domain reads GAGVSQSPSNKVTEKGKDVELRCDPISGHTALYWYRQSLGQGLEFLIYFQGNSAPDKSGLPSDRFSAERTGGSVSTLTIQRTQQEDSAVYLCASSPGWSSGANVLTFGAGSRLTVL.

This clone was counted between two and nine times. In DNA form, the CDR3 reads TGTGCCATCAGTGAAAGGGGCGAGCAGTTCTTC. It translates to CAISERGEQFF. The J gene is TRBJ2-1, the V gene TRBV10-3, with D maybe TRBD1 (5 bases). This CDR3 contains 11 residues. Trimming shortened V by 3 bases and J by 10 bases, and 7 bases separated the two germline ends. The V gene's germline CDR1 is ENHRY and CDR2 SYGVKD.